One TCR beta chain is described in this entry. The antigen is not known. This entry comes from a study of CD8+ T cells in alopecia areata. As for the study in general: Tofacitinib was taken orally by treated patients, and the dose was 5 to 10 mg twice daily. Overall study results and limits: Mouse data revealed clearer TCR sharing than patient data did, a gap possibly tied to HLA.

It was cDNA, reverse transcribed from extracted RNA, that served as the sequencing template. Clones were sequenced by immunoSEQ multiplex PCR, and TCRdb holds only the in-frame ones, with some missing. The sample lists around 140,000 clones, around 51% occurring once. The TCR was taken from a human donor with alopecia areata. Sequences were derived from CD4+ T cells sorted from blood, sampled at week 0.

CDR3 nucleotide sequence: TGCGCCAGCAGCTTGTCGGGACTAGCGGAGAATGAGCAGTTCTTC. Protein: CASSLSGLAENEQFF. The chain carries TRBV5-1 and TRBJ2-1, with 11 bases aligning to TRBD2. V lost 1 base, J lost 7 bases, and 4 bases stayed unmatched. This CDR3 has 15 amino acids. CDR1 and CDR2 from the germline V gene are SGHRS and YFSETQ. The full variable domain, in which reference TRBV5-1 and TRBJ2-1 provide the parts outside the CDR3, is KAGVTQTPRYLIKTRGQQVTLSCSPISGHRSVSWYQQTPGQGLQFLFEYFSETQRNKGNFPGRFSGRQFSNSRSEMNVSTLELGDSALYLCASSLSGLAENEQFFGPGTRLTVL.